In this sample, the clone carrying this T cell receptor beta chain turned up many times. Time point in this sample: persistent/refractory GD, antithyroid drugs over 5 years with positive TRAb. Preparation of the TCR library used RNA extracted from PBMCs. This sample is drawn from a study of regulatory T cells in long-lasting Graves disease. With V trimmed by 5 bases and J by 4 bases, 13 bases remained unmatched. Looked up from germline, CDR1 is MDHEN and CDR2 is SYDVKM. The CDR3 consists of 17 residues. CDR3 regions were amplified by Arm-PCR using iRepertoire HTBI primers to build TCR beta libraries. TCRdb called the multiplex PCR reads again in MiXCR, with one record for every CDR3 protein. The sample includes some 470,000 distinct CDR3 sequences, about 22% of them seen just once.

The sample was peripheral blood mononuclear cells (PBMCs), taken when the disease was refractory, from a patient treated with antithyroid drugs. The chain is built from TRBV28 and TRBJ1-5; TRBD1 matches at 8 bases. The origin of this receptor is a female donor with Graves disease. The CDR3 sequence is CASSPSSDRAFNQPQHF. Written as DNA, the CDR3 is TGTGCCAGCAGTCCCTCATCGGACAGGGCCTTTAATCAGCCCCAGCATTTT. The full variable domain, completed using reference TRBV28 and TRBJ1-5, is DVKVTQSSRYLVKRTGEKVFLECVQDMDHENMFWYRQDPGLGLRLIYFSYDVKMKEKGDIPEGYSVSREKKERFSLILESASTNQTSMYLCASSPSSDRAFNQPQHFGDGTRLSIL.